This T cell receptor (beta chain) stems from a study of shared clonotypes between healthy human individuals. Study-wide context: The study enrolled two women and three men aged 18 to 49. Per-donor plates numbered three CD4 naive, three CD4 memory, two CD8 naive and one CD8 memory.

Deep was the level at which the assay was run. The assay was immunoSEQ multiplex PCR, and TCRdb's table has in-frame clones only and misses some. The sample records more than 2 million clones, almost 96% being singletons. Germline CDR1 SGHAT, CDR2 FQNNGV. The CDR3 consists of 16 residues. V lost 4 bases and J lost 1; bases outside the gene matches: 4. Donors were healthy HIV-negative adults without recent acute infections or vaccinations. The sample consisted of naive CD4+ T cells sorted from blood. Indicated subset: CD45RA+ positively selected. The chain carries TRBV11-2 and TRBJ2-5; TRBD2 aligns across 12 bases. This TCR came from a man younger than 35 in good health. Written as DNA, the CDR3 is TGTGCCAGCAGCTCCTCGACTAGCGGGGGCCAAGAGACCCAGTACTTC. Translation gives CASSSSTSGGQETQYF.